The text below deals with one T cell receptor beta chain. What it recognizes is unknown. Other nucleotide sequences in the sample specify the same CDR3. The naive CD8 subset, CD45RO-negative cells positively selected for CCR7, excluded terminally differentiated effector memory CD45RA+ cells. The data were taken from a study of shared clonotypes between healthy human individuals. Looking at the study overall: Donors, aged 18 to 49, were a couple of women and a few men. Study-level points and caveats: It was expected that sequencing depth would affect clonotype sharing among donors. Generally, estimated richness proved larger in naive subsets than it did in memory subsets.

Methods used by the authors: Without quality scores, immunoSEQ junctional reads could not be filtered like full-length reads. Method: immunoSEQ multiplex PCR; TCRdb's copy keeps in-frame clones and lacks some. The V and J calls and clone size were taken over from that table, and D and trimming were inferred from the DNA. The data contain about 2.2 million clones, roughly 95% of them seen just once; the ten biggest clones take up over 1.5%. V lost 4 bases, J lost 1 base, and 8 bases lay in between. The CDR3 is 13 residues long. The germline CDR1 and CDR2 sequences are PRHDT and FYEKMQ (reference sequence).

The receptor was isolated from a man aged 18 to 30 in good health. Some clones in this sample may be carry-over from other donors' samples. The sample was naive CD8+ T cells from PBMCs. The chain combines TRBV13 with TRBJ2-7; the D gene is possibly TRBD2 (5 bases). The CDR3 loop reads CASSSGESYEQYF. The CDR3 region has the DNA TGTGCCAGCAGCTCCGGGGAGTCCTACGAGCAGTACTTC.